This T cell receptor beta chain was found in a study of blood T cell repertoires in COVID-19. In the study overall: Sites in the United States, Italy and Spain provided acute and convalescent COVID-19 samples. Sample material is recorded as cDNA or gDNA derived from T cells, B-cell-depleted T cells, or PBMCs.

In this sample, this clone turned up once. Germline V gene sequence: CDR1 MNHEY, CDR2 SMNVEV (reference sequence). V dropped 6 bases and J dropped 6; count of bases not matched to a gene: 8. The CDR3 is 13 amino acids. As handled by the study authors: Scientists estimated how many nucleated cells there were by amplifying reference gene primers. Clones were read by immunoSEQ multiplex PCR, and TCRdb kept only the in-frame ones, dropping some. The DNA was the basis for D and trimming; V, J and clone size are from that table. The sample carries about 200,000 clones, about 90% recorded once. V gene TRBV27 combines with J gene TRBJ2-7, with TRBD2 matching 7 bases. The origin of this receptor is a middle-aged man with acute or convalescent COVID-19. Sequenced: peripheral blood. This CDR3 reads CASSFETGGEQYF. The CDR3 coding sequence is TGTGCCAGCAGCTTTGAAACGGGGGGCGAGCAGTACTTC.